The source of this T cell receptor beta chain is a study of cytomegalovirus exposure and HLA in healthy donors (dated by TCRdb to about 2017). Broadly, across the study: An earlier analysis of roughly 500 of the donors reported 250 to 350 Gb of sequence data and around 110 million unique TCR beta sequences obtained from around 170 million T cells. Approximately 300 gigabases of sequencing data and roughly 90 million unique TCR sequences were included in an early release covering roughly 600 HLA-typed donors. The genetic ancestry cluster associated with self-reported Caucasian donors included 81% of the roughly 410 genotyped donors. The study aimed to test whether cataloging public T cell receptors could reveal signatures of past pathogen exposure. The study used immunosequencing to profile the T cell repertoires of 600 to 850 subjects and linked those repertoires to cytomegalovirus serostatus. Besides the first cohort of more than 650 subjects, a separate validation cohort made up of 95 to 150 different subjects was used. High-throughput TCR immunosequencing, statistical association of individual TCRs with disease status, and machine learning were combined to predict cytomegalovirus infection status. A later analysis re-examined previously published TCR beta repertoires from more than 600 donors and added high-resolution HLA genotyping to investigate patterns of TCR occurrence. Rather than using new phenotypic data, the later analysis identified candidate immune exposures from TCR beta sequences and from how often those sequences occurred across donors. To decide whether each TCR beta V gene segment behaved as functional or pseudogenic, an earlier analysis of some 600 of the donors relied on high-throughput TCR beta sequencing. Donor age, sex, ethnicity and CMV serostatus were compiled together with the repertoire data. A later genetic analysis took genome-wide SNP genotypes for about 55% of the 666 donors and used that subset as a discovery cohort. Every discovery cohort repertoire had been produced on one sequencing platform. HLA typing included class I and class II loci at four-digit resolution. The number of donors typed differed by locus, with roughly 629-640 for A, B, C, DRB1 and DQB1, over 500 for DQA1, about 610 for DPA1, and roughly 450 for DPB1. Several DR-DQ haplotypes were treated as single units for association and clustering because of strong linkage in the cohort. Among about 400 genotyped donors of the cohort, an average of roughly 230,000 unique TCR beta nucleotide sequences was sequenced per donor, of which about 19% were non-productive.

Compared with germline, V lacks 5 bases and J lacks 2 bases; bases without a gene match: 5. Spanning cysteine to phenylalanine, the CDR3 consists of 16 amino acids. Only the CDR3 part of the read is kept: 48 bases, read in frame from the first base. The germline V gene supplies CDR1 ENHRY and CDR2 SYGVKD. What the authors observed across the whole study: Roughly uniform sequencing depth across donors was assumed in presence/absence analyses, although this assumption may not hold. The classifier was reported to diagnose cytomegalovirus status with high specificity and sensitivity in both the original and validation cohorts. An earlier analysis of 587 of the donors showed that most TCR beta V segments appeared in productive rearrangements either about 90% or about 30% of the time, which broadly matched IMGT annotations. HLA typing was unavailable for some donors at each locus, so association tests used only the typed subset. According to a later analysis, parvovirus B19, influenza, CMV and Epstein-Barr virus appeared linked to several top co-occurrence clusters. V-gene and J-gene trimming of TCR beta chains was associated with a missense DCLRE1C variant in a later genetic analysis, and the association was replicated in an independent cohort. A later genetic analysis reported fewer N-insertions in productive TCRs among donors in an Asian-associated ancestry cluster than the roughly 620-donor mean. Because the 87-base-pair reads could not distinguish some IMGT-functional V segments, including TRBV6-2 and TRBV6-3, those segments were excluded. Because counts were too low, more than 15 rarely observed V segments, including chromosome 9 orphons, were left out of the earlier analysis of about 500 of the donors. Most TCR sequences were observed very rarely across donors, whereas some public TCRs were present in many individuals. A later analysis found that HLA-associated TCR beta chains were more clonally expanded and had lower generation probabilities than equally common non-associated chains. Only TCR beta chains were sequenced in this cohort, and the absence of alpha or paired-chain data limited detectable features. According to a later analysis, most CMV-associated TCR beta chains appeared to be HLA-restricted, and the HLA associations seemed to be driven largely by CMV exposure. A further reported finding was that TCR beta sequences accurately predicted the HLA-A and HLA-B alleles for most subjects in the first cohort. Specific HLA alleles were associated with 15,000 to 20,000 TCR beta sequences at a false discovery rate of 0.05 in a later analysis. Linkage disequilibrium might explain the correlated functional status among segregating V segments, but an unknown experimental factor could not be excluded. In vitro tests confirmed that a few of the cytomegalovirus-associated TCR beta chains recognize cytomegalovirus antigens. CMV serostatus was the only immune exposure information available for the cohort. In a later analysis, TCR association rates were found to vary across HLA loci, with the most associated TCRs seen for DRB1 alleles and the fewest for HLA-C alleles. In the study, approximately 150 TCR beta chains were listed as associated with cytomegalovirus. When HLA alleles, especially DR and DQ, strongly co-occurred, attributing TCR associations to individual alleles was difficult. A group of highly shared sequence variants was considered likely to be a technical artifact of the sequencing pipeline. According to the authors, the approach could potentially be generalized to other disease states and immunological phenotypes.

About this clone itself: There is no known antigen for this receptor. No base qualities exist here, and no much larger clone lies one base off it.

In total, roughly 710 healthy bone marrow donors made up the cohort. All cohort members were sampled while nominally healthy, although unrecorded immune exposures were likely present. The donor was CMV seronegative and belonged to the group of 352 seronegative cohort members. A peripheral blood sample was collected from each donor, and TCR beta sequencing was performed on peripheral blood mononuclear cells. The Qiagen DNeasy Blood Extraction Kit was used to extract genomic DNA from the blood cell samples. Library preparation used the immunoSEQ multiplex PCR assay. For the multiplex PCR, a mixture combining 60 forward primers for TCR Vbeta segments and 13 reverse primers for TCR Jbeta segments was used. The CDR3 region of rearranged TCR beta genes was amplified from genomic DNA with a multiplex PCR assay. On the Illumina HiSeq System, the amplified TCR beta libraries were sequenced as 87-base-pair reads. On the study's bioinformatics: Across the 500 to 700 repertoires, a later analysis counted 80 million or so unique TCR beta chains, approximately 10 million of which were shared by at least two donors. A nearest-neighbor algorithm error-corrected the raw reads and collapsed the reads into unique sequences, merging closely related sequences to remove PCR and sequencing errors. CDR3 sequences were aligned to IMGT reference sequences to assign V, D and J gene segments. For a sequence to be retained, a match of at least six nucleotides was required to both a V gene segment and a J gene segment. Rearrangements were classified as productive when the CDR3 lacked stop codons and remained in frame with V and J, and all other rearrangements were classified as non-productive. Following IMGT convention, CDR3 was defined as the stretch from the second conserved V-encoded cysteine to the conserved J-encoded phenylalanine. The earlier analysis of 500 to 600 of the donors excluded sequences that lacked an unambiguous match to a single V gene segment. In an earlier analysis of 500 to 750 of the donors, V segments were called functional above 56.7% productive rearrangements and were called segregating when the between-donor standard deviation exceeded 5%. A statistical classification framework was developed to diagnose cytomegalovirus status using the catalog of TCR beta chain sequences. V and J gene assignment, in a later analysis, came from comparing TCR nucleotide sequences with IMGT/GENE-DB human TR gene sequences. Using the TCRdist pipeline, a later analysis assigned CDR3 sequences along with most-parsimonious VDJ recombination scenarios. In a later analysis, each TCR beta chain was defined by its CDR3 amino acid sequence together with its V-gene family, and reads without a unique V-gene family were excluded. A later analysis removed 550 to 650 highly shared, low-generation-probability nucleotide sequences to deal with suspected cross-contamination and a sequencing artifact. A later analysis calculated a clonal expansion index for each public chain from normalized within-repertoire ranks of inferred template counts. Generation probabilities in a later analysis came from a VDJ recombination model fitted to out-of-frame rearrangements, and those results were checked against IGoR. Hypergeometric tests were used in a later analysis to score TCR-TCR, TCR-HLA and TCR-CMV co-occurrence, with a repertoire-size bias correction applied to the TCR pairs. In a later analysis, false discovery rates were estimated by permuting HLA or CMV assignments 20 times. In a later analysis, co-occurring TCRs were grouped using DBSCAN, and TCRdist sequence similarity was added for clustering within HLA-allele-positive subsets. For co-occurrence clustering, repertoires with fewer than 30,000 or more than 120,000 public chains were excluded, along with roughly five repertoires with anomalous nucleotide sharing. Sourced from immuneACCESS, this table was stored by TCRdb with only in-frame sequences that have V and J called. A share of the clones is absent; for the studies checked, an unresolved V gene accounts for under half, and the remainder has no known explanation. The V and J calls and the clone size are those of that table, but D and trimming were determined from the DNA. The sample yields 130,000 to 150,000 clones; roughly three quarters were counted once. The ten largest clonotypes hold 4.9% of the sample.

This receptor was obtained from a woman between 45 and 60 years old in good health and CMV-seronegative. The chain employs TRBV10-3 and TRBJ2-1; 11 central bases correspond to TRBD1. Sample: PBMCs. The DNA sequence is TGTGCCATCAGTAGCAGGACAGGGGGCGCCTACAATGAGCAGTTCTTC. Protein translation: CAISSRTGGAYNEQFF.